A selection of T cell receptor beta chains follows, all from one sample in a study of CDR3 diversity in severe acne. TCRdb re-derived calls from the PCR reads in MiXCR, one entry per CDR3 protein. The data hold 89,000 or so distinct CDR3 sequences, with roughly half observed a single time. The sequencing sample was made of blood. The source is a male donor in good health, serving as a control. CDR3s include the opening cysteine and the closing phenylalanine or tryptophan. The order of the fields is V gene, clone size, J gene, D gene, CDR3 DNA, CDR3 protein. The D gene is left open where the match is weak. The size entry is marked missing in some rows and otherwise reads once, few, many or a size class.

TRBV24-1,few,TRBJ2-7,NA,TGTGCCACCAGTGATTCAGCAGACAAGTTCTACGAGCAGTACTTC,CATSDSADKFYEQYF
TRBV7-2,few,TRBJ1-2,NA,TGTGCCAGCAGCCCGAACAGGGCCCATGGCTACACCTTC,CASSPNRAHGYTF
TRBV6-6,many,TRBJ1-1,TRBD1,TGTGCCAGCACCGATCAACCAGGGGGCTTGACTGAAGCTTTCTTT,CASTDQPGGLTEAFF
TRBV29-1,NA,TRBJ2-5,NA,TGCAGCGTTGGGGTTGGGGGGGCGAAAGAGACCCAGTACTTC,CSVGVGGAKETQYF
TRBV7-6,many,TRBJ2-1,TRBD2,TGTGCCAGCAGCGTTTTAGCGGGAGGGAATAATGAGCAGTTCTTC,CASSVLAGGNNEQFF
TRBV11-2,NA,TRBJ1-6,TRBD1,TGTGCCAGCAGCCCCGGGACAGGGGGCTTGGATTCACCCCCCCACTTT,CASSPGTGGLDSPPHF
TRBV19,many,TRBJ2-7,NA,TGTGCCAGTAGCCGTCTTGGGACATACCACGAGCAGTACTTC,CASSRLGTYHEQYF
TRBV29-1,few,TRBJ2-2,NA,TGCAGCGTTGCCAGGGCGGGCGGGGAGCTGTTTTTT,CSVARAGGELFF
TRBV12-3/TRBV12-4,NA,TRBJ2-6,NA,TGTGCCAGCAGTTTACTCTCTGGGGCCAACGTCCTGACTTTC,CASSLLSGANVLTF
TRBV5-1,NA,TRBJ1-1,NA,TGCGCCAGCAGCTTAACGTTGGCGGTAGAATTGAACACTGAAGCTTTCTTT,CASSLTLAVELNTEAFF
TRBV19,NA,TRBJ2-7,TRBD1,TGTGCCAGTAGTATTCTGGGGACAGGGGGAGTCTACGAGCAGTACTTC,CASSILGTGGVYEQYF
TRBV25-1,once,TRBJ2-3,TRBD1,TGTGCCAGCAGTGAATTGGGGACAGGGCAAAGCACAGATACGCAGTATTTT,CASSELGTGQSTDTQYF
TRBV14,many,TRBJ2-7,NA,TGTGCCAGCAGCTCCTCTTGGCCCTACGAGCAGTACTTC,CASSSSWPYEQYF
TRBV20-1,NA,TRBJ2-7,NA,TGCAGTGCTCAAACCGCGGGCAGCTACGAGCAGTACTTC,CSAQTAGSYEQYF
TRBV5-5,NA,TRBJ2-5,TRBD1,TGTGCCAGCAGCTTCCCCCCAGGGGGCGCGGGCGGGGAGACCCAGTACTTC,CASSFPPGGAGGETQYF
TRBV10-3,few,TRBJ1-6,NA,TGTGCCATCTCAGACAGTTCTTATTCACCCCTCCACTTT,CAISDSSYSPLHF
TRBV5-1,once,TRBJ2-3,TRBD2,TGCGCCAGCAGCCCGGGGGGGCCGGGGGATACCACAGATACGCAGTATTTT,CASSPGGPGDTTDTQYF
TRBV20-1,once,TRBJ1-6,TRBD1,TGCAGTGCTAAAGGGACAGGGTTTAATTCACCCCTCCACTTT,CSAKGTGFNSPLHF
TRBV29-1,NA,TRBJ2-2,TRBD1,TGCAGCGTAGGGACAGGGGGCACCGGGGAGCTGTTTTTT,CSVGTGGTGELFF
TRBV10-1,NA,TRBJ1-6,NA,TGCGCCGGCCCCCCGGGGGCATATAACTCACCCCTCCGCTTT,CAGPPGAYNSPLRF
TRBV30,NA,TRBJ1-1,NA,TGTGCCTGGAGTGTCTGGGTTGTAGGGGTGAACACTGAAGCTTTCTTT,CAWSVWVVGVNTEAFF
TRBV6-2/TRBV6-3,NA,TRBJ1-2,NA,TGTGCCAGCTCCCCGACCGTTCAAGAGGATGGCTACACCTTC,CASSPTVQEDGYTF
TRBV7-6,NA,TRBJ2-7,TRBD2,TGTGCCAGCAGCCCTGGTGGGCTAGCGGGGGGGTACGAGCAGTACTTC,CASSPGGLAGGYEQYF
TRBV7-3,NA,TRBJ1-2,TRBD1,TGTGCCAGCAACCTTACGACAGGGGTCCGCTATGGCTACACCTTC,CASNLTTGVRYGYTF
TRBV29-1,NA,TRBJ1-2,NA,TGCAGCGTTGAGGAGGCCACGCGATATGGCTACACCTTC,CSVEEATRYGYTF
TRBV3-1,many,TRBJ2-7,NA,TGTGCCAGCAGCCAGCCAGGGCGGAAGGACGAGCAGTACTTC,CASSQPGRKDEQYF
TRBV20-1,once,TRBJ2-7,TRBD2,TGCAGTGCCAGAGTAAGCGGGAGTTTTCCTCGATACGAGCAGTACTTC,CSARVSGSFPRYEQYF
TRBV6-5,NA,TRBJ2-7,NA,TGTGCCAGCAGTTCCCCGGACCTTCGCTCCTACGAGCAGTACTTC,CASSSPDLRSYEQYF
TRBV5-1,NA,TRBJ1-2,TRBD1,TGCGCCAGCAGCACAAGACAGGGGTTTGGCTACACCTTC,CASSTRQGFGYTF
TRBV7-9,NA,TRBJ2-3,NA,TGTGCCAGCAGCTCTGACGACGGGGGGCCGGATACGCAGTATTTT,CASSSDDGGPDTQYF
TRBV9,once,TRBJ2-5,TRBD2,TGTGCCAGCAGCGTGTCACTAGCGGGAGAGGGGGCCCAGTACTTC,CASSVSLAGEGAQYF
TRBV20-1,many,TRBJ1-5,NA,TGCAGTGCTAGGGTCAGAGGGCCCCTAAATCAGCCCCAGCATTTT,CSARVRGPLNQPQHF
TRBV24-1,NA,TRBJ2-2,NA,TGTGCCACCAGAGCCACAGCGGGCGGAACCGGGGAGCTGTTTTTT,CATRATAGGTGELFF
TRBV9,NA,TRBJ2-7,NA,TGTGCCAGCAGCGGCGCCGGGCCACCCTACGAGCAGTACTTC,CASSGAGPPYEQYF
TRBV2,NA,TRBJ1-6,NA,TGTGCCAGCAGGCCCGGGAGGGGACCCCTCCACTTT,CASRPGRGPLHF
TRBV4-1,NA,TRBJ2-7,NA,TGCGCCAGCAGCCACCCGGGACAACGCGGCGAGCAGTACTTC,CASSHPGQRGEQYF
TRBV12-3/TRBV12-4,NA,TRBJ1-2,NA,TGTGCCAGCAGTTCTGGACAAGGGAGCTACACCTTC,CASSSGQGSYTF
TRBV2,NA,TRBJ2-5,TRBD2,TGTGCCAGCAGTGAAGGAATAGCGGGGGGGACCCAGTACTTC,CASSEGIAGGTQYF
TRBV7-3,NA,TRBJ1-2,NA,TGTGCCAGCAGCGTCCAGGGGTTCTACTATGGCTACACCTTC,CASSVQGFYYGYTF
TRBV20-1,few,TRBJ1-1,NA,TGCAGTGCTAGTGGGTCATCGGGCACTGAAGCTTTCTTT,CSASGSSGTEAFF
TRBV20-1,NA,TRBJ1-2,NA,TGCAGTGCTTACAGGGTAGCTAACTATGGCTACACCTTC,CSAYRVANYGYTF